This T cell receptor beta chain was observed in a study of metastatic and nonmetastatic thyroid tumors. No patient had received any treatment before thyroid surgery. Original processing notes: Researchers built a distant-metastasis classifier for papillary thyroid cancer that drew on CDR3 differences across clinicopathological groups. TCRdb ran MiXCR on the PCR reads. In this record, the V and J calls reflect TCRdb's handling and not the investigators' own analysis. Here the sample spans roughly 13,000 clones, over 25% being singletons. This CDR3 is 14 amino acids long. Germline CDR1 SGHVS, CDR2 FNYEAQ. Trimming removed 5 bases from V and 4 bases from J; junction bases left unmatched: 7.

What was sequenced was tumor tissue. The source of this sequence is a female donor with papillary thyroid cancer or a benign thyroid nodule (not recorded which). Some clones in this sample may be carry-over from other donors' samples. This chain links TRBV7-6 with TRBJ2-7, with TRBD2 matching 8 bases. CDR3: CASSPGRGVYEQYF. CDR3 nucleotide sequence: TGTGCCAGCAGCCCCGGGAGGGGGGTATACGAGCAGTACTTC. Full variable domain (missing parts from reference TRBV7-6 and TRBJ2-7): GAGVSQSPRYKVTKRGQDVALRCDPISGHVSLYWYRQALGQGPEFLTYFNYEAQQDKSGLPNDRFSAERPEGSISTLTIQRTEQRDSAMYRCASSPGRGVYEQYFGPGTRLTVT.